This T cell receptor (beta chain) was recorded in a study of T-cell reconstitution after alpha-beta-depleted transplantation in children. The CDR3 spans 17 residues. Losses at the gene ends were 0 bases for V and 5 bases for J; bases not matched to a gene: 8. The germline V gene encodes CDR1 LGHDT and CDR2 YNNKEL (reference sequence). Unique molecular identifiers tagged the TCRbeta library. TCRdb independently ran MiXCR on the PCR reads; one entry per CDR3 protein. The repertoire holds about 540,000 distinct CDR3 sequences, 15% to 20% seen once, with 3% to 4% in the top ten. The receptor's source is a human donor who donated a stem cell graft to a child with acute lymphoblastic leukemia. This sample comprised PBMCs from the stem cell graft donor, obtained from the stem cell graft. V gene TRBV3-1 combines with J gene TRBJ2-3, with 10 bases identical to TRBD2. In DNA, the CDR3 is TGTGCCAGCAGCCAAGATACAGCGGGAGGGCCGAGAGATACGCAGTATTTT. It encodes CASSQDTAGGPRDTQYF.